This entry describes one T cell receptor beta chain. Trimming cost V 0 bases and J 3 bases; bases outside gene matches: 8. This CDR3 has 17 residues. CDR1 and CDR2 from the germline V gene are SGHRS and YFSETQ. This sample was taken from a study of blood T cell repertoires in COVID-19. Produced via immunoSEQ multiplex PCR; TCRdb's table is partial and in-frame only. The sample consists of some 78,000 clones, 90% of them appearing once. This chain links TRBV5-1 with TRBJ2-5, with 10 bases fitting TRBD1. This clonotype was sampled from a woman aged 45-65 years in a cohort sampled during active COVID-19. The sequencing input was peripheral blood. CDR3 bases: TGCGCCAGCAGCTTGGTAGGGACAGGGGTAGTAGAAGAGACCCAGTACTTC. This sequence encodes CASSLVGTGVVEETQYF.